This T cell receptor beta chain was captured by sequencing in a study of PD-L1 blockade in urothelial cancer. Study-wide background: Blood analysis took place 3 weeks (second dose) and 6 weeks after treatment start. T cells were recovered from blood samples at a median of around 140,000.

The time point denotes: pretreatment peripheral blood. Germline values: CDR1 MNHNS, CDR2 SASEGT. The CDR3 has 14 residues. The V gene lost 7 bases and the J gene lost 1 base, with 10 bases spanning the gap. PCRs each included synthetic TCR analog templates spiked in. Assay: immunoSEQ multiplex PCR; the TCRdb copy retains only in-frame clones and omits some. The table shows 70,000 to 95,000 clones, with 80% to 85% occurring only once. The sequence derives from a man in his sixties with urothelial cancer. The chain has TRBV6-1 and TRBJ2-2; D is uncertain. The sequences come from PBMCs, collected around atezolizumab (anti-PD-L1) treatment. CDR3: CASTLYLNTGELFF. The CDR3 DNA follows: TGTGCCAGCACCCTCTACTTGAACACCGGGGAGCTGTTTTTT.